A single sample gave rise to the 15 T cell receptor beta chains below, sequenced in a study of identifying expanded T cells in peripheral blood. The repertoire was sequenced with immunoSEQ multiplex PCR; TCRdb's copy has only in-frame clones and lacks some. Seen here are more than 65,000 clones, approximately 89% observed once, and the top ten hold around 2.7%. What was sequenced was blood. Receptor source: a person between 18 and 75 years old in good health.

This clone appeared a few times. The chain links TRBV7-8 to TRBJ1-5; 7 bases are shared with TRBD1. Trimming removed 1 base from V and 0 bases from J; junction bases left unmatched: 3. CDR1 and CDR2 from the germline V gene are SGHVS and FQNEAQ. The CDR3 extends over 16 amino acids. The CDR3 nucleotides read TGTGCCAGCAGCTTAGAGGGGGCAGCTAGCAATCAGCCCCAGCATTTT. Translating it yields CASSLEGAASNQPQHF.

V and J are TRBV7-2 and TRBJ1-1; 10 bases match TRBD1. Germline CDR1 reads SGHTA; CDR2 reads FQGNSA. J gave up 6 bases and V 6 bases, and 4 bases lay outside the gene matches. The CDR3 spans 13 residues. The CDR3 sequence: CASRSGQGAEAFF. The CDR3 DNA reads as TGTGCCAGCAGAAGTGGACAGGGGGCTGAAGCTTTCTTT. Filled out from reference TRBV7-2 and TRBJ1-1, the complete variable domain reads GAGVSQSPSNKVTEKGKDVELRCDPISGHTALYWYRQSLGQGLEFLIYFQGNSAPDKSGLPSDRFSAERTGGSVSTLTIQRTQQEDSAVYLCASRSGQGAEAFFGQGTRLTVV.

The CDR3 sequence: CASSYRGMGNQPQHF. The CDR3 nucleotides are TGTGCCAGCAGTTACAGGGGGATGGGCAATCAGCCCCAGCATTTT. This sequence joins TRBV6-5 and TRBJ1-5; tentatively, D is TRBD1 (6 bases). From germline, CDR1 is MNHEY and CDR2 SVGAGI. The CDR3 consists of 15 residues. Trimming shortened V by 2 bases and J by 2 bases, and 10 bases separated the two germline ends.

This chain connects TRBV9 to TRBJ1-2; 7 bases are shared with TRBD1. The CDR3 has 15 amino acids. The V gene end was trimmed by 0 bases and the J gene end by 4 bases; junction bases not matched to a gene: 6. Germline assignment: CDR1 SGDLS and CDR2 YYNGEE. Here the CDR3 DNA reads TGTGCCAGCAGCGTAGGCATACAGGGGCTCTATGGCTACACCTTC. Translation: CASSVGIQGLYGYTF.

The V gene is TRBV6-1, the J gene TRBJ2-7, with D unclear. With 3 bases removed from V and 1 base from J, the gap between germline ends came to 7 bases. The V gene's germline CDR1 is MNHNS and CDR2 SASEGT. The CDR3 is made up of 13 amino acids. In DNA form, the CDR3 reads TGTGCCAGCAGTGAGAGGTCATCCTACGAGCAGTACTTC. Translated: CASSERSSYEQYF.

The chain carries TRBV9 and TRBJ2-1, with D maybe TRBD2 (5 bases). Germline assignment: CDR1 SGDLS and CDR2 YYNGEE. This CDR3 is 16 amino acids long. The V end lost 3 bases, the J end lost 0 bases, and 13 bases lay between the germline ends. CDR3 residues: CASSDRRSSSYNEQFF. The CDR3 DNA follows: TGTGCCAGCAGCGACCGGAGGTCTAGCTCCTACAATGAGCAGTTCTTC.

The chain combines TRBV18 with TRBJ1-5, with 8 positions matching TRBD1. Germline trimming cut 5 bases from V and 5 bases from J; bases unmatched to any gene: 5. There are 14 residues in the CDR3. CDR1 and CDR2 from the germline V gene are KGHSH and LQKENI. Written as DNA, the CDR3 is TGTGCCAGCTCATCTGGACAGGGCGATCAGCCCCAGCATTTT. It yields the protein CASSSGQGDQPQHF.

This chain connects TRBV9 to TRBJ2-3, with D maybe TRBD2 (6 bases). The CDR3 covers 13 residues. V lost 5 bases, J lost 2 bases, and 9 bases lay in between. Germline V gene data show CDR1 as SGDLS and CDR2 as YYNGEE. The CDR3: CASREGHTDTQYF. CDR3 in DNA: TGTGCCAGCAGGGAGGGGCACACAGATACGCAGTATTTT.

This clone was picked up a small number of times. This chain connects TRBV19 to TRBJ2-1; 10 nucleotides line up with TRBD1. Germline trimming cut 9 bases from V and 4 bases from J; bases unmatched to any gene: 6. Looked up from germline, CDR1 is LNHDA and CDR2 is SQIVND (reference sequence). The CDR3 sequence is 14 residues long. This CDR3 is CASRTGGRYNEQFF. CDR3 in DNA: TGTGCCAGCCGGACAGGGGGTAGGTACAATGAGCAGTTCTTC.

The gene calls are TRBV5-1 and TRBJ2-5; the match to TRBD1 covers 9 bases. The CDR3 runs to 14 residues. After removal of 4 bases from V and 2 bases from J, the junction contained 3 bases not matched to a gene. Germline loops: CDR1 SGHRS, CDR2 YFSETQ. The CDR3 sequence is CASSGGTGQETQYF. CDR3 sequence (DNA): TGCGCCAGCAGCGGAGGGACAGGGCAAGAGACCCAGTACTTC.

A single count supports this clone. This sequence joins TRBV20-1 and TRBJ2-1; unclear D gene. From germline, CDR1 is DFQATT and CDR2 SNEGSKA (reference sequence). The CDR3 consists of 11 residues. V was shortened by 6 bases and J by 3 bases, with 6 bases between the two germline ends. The CDR3 DNA sequence: TGCAGTGCCAACGTCTACAATGAGCAGTTCTTC. Translated: CSANVYNEQFF.

The V and J genes are TRBV7-9 and TRBJ2-7; D not certain. Germline assignment: CDR1 SEHNR and CDR2 FQNEAQ (reference sequence). V lost 5 bases and J lost 3, with 23 bases in between. CDR3 length: 17 amino acids. The CDR3 DNA reads TGTGCCAGCAGCCCCCCTCTGCCTAGGACGTCGGACTACGAGCAGTACTTC. It yields the protein CASSPPLPRTSDYEQYF.

This clone is a singleton in its sample. The rearrangement joins TRBV19 to TRBJ1-2, with D possibly matching TRBD1 (5 bases). The germline V and J ends were trimmed by 6 bases and 0 bases, with 11 bases remaining between them. Germline CDR1 LNHDA, CDR2 SQIVND (reference sequence). This CDR3 region has 14 residues. CDR3 amino acids: CASRLGASNYGYTF. The CDR3 coding sequence is TGTGCCAGTAGACTCGGGGCTTCTAACTATGGCTACACCTTC.

This sequence joins TRBV28 and TRBJ2-7, with D maybe TRBD2 (5 bases). Germline lookup yields CDR1 MDHEN and CDR2 SYDVKM. Trimming took 2 bases from V and 1 from J, leaving 18 bases between them. The CDR3 runs 17 residues. The CDR3 region has the DNA TGTGCCAGCAGTTTAGTGATGAGGGCCAGAACTTCCTACGAGCAGTACTTC. Translating it yields CASSLVMRARTSYEQYF.

V and J are TRBV5-6 and TRBJ2-7, with TRBD1 as a possible D gene (6 bases). Germline V gene lookup returns CDR1 SGHDT and CDR2 YYEEEE. The CDR3 is 16 residues long. Trimming stripped 1 base from V and 3 bases from J, with 17 bases between. In DNA form, the CDR3 reads TGTGCCAGCAGCTTGTGGGACATAGCTTACGTCTACGAGCAGTACTTC. Protein product: CASSLWDIAYVYEQYF.